This record covers a single TCR beta chain. The sample comes from a study of blood T cell repertoires in COVID-19. Background on the study: Sources were T cells, B-cell-depleted T cells, or PBMCs; the material itself was cDNA or gDNA.

Original analysis: How many nucleated cells were present was estimated from reference gene primer amplification. Assay used: immunoSEQ multiplex PCR; TCRdb lists only in-frame clones, some missing. Clone size and the V and J calls come from that table; the DNA yielded D and trimming. The data show about 340,000 clones, with 65% to 85% seen just once and almost 3% held by the top ten. Germline V gene data show CDR1 as SGHRS and CDR2 as YFSETQ. The CDR3 length is 15 residues. Unmatched junction bases numbered 4, after V lost 0 bases and J lost 5 bases. The chain has TRBV5-1 and TRBJ2-1, with TRBD1 identical over 8 bases. Sequenced sample: peripheral blood. This TCR was sampled from a man aged 30-40 years with active or convalescent COVID-19. The DNA for the CDR3 is TGCGCCAGCAGCTTGGGACAGGGGAAGCACAATGAGCAGTTCTTC. It codes for CASSLGQGKHNEQFF.